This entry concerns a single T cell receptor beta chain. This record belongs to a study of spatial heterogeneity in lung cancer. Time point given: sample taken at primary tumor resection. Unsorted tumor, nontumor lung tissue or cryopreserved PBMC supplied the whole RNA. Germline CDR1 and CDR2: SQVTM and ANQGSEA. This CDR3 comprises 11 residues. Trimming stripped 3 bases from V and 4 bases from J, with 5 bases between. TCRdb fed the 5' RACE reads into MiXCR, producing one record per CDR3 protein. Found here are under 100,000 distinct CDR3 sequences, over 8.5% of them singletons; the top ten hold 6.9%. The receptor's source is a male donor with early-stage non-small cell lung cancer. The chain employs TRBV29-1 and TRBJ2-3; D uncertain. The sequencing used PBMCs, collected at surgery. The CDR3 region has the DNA TGCAGCGTTGACGTGGCAGATACGCAGTATTTT. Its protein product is CSVDVADTQYF.